Described below is a single T cell receptor beta chain sequence and its context. The junction shows a germline mismatch at one end, possibly a read error. Per the study methods: Quantification of nucleated cells was approximated via reference gene primer amplification. Sequenced by immunoSEQ multiplex PCR; TCRdb stores in-frame clones only, minus some. From that table come the V and J calls and clone size; the DNA was used to work out D and trimming. The sample has approximately 120,000 clones, about 94% seen once. CDR3 size: 15 residues. Per germline, CDR1 SGHAT and CDR2 FQNNGV. This entry comes from a study of blood T cell repertoires in COVID-19. Study-level information: Samples came from the United States, Italy and Spain, spanning acute and convalescent COVID-19. Nucleic acid was either cDNA or gDNA, and it came from T cells, B-cell-depleted T cells, or PBMCs.

Seattle participants joined during active infection and were tracked over time. V is TRBV11-2 and J is TRBJ2-7; 9 bases line up with TRBD2. This clonotype originated in a middle-aged man with COVID-19, enrolled during active disease. The sequenced sample consisted of peripheral blood. CDR3 amino acids: CASSLVGTSSHEQYF. The CDR3 DNA reads as TGTGCCAGCAGCTTAGTTGGGACTAGCTCCCACGAGCAGTACTTC.